Listed below are T cell receptor beta chains from one sample, sequenced in a study of T cell responses to AZD1222 COVID-19 vaccine. The data were produced by immunoSEQ multiplex PCR, yet TCRdb's version contains in-frame clones alone and is incomplete. The table records under 75,000 clones, about 90% of them present only once. Here the sequenced sample was peripheral blood, taken on day 0 of AZD1222 vaccination. These receptors all come from an adult in good health. Both conserved end residues are part of each CDR3. The D gene is left open where the match is weak. A row's size may be missing; if present it is once, few, many or a size class.

DNA	CDR3	size	V	J	D
TGTGCCAGCAGTTACTCGATTGATCCTTTGGATTCGAACACCGGGGAGCTGTTTTTT	CASSYSIDPLDSNTGELFF	NA	TRBV6-2/TRBV6-3	TRBJ2-2	NA
TGTGCCAGCAGCTTAGACTGGGTAAACACTGAAGCTTTCTTT	CASSLDWVNTEAFF	few	TRBV7-8	TRBJ1-1	NA
TGTGCCAGCAGACAGGGTCAGGATACGCAGTATTTT	CASRQGQDTQYF	NA	TRBV11-3	TRBJ2-3	NA
TGTGCCAGCAGCGTAGTTCTTGCCTCCTACAATGAGCAGTTCTTC	CASSVVLASYNEQFF	NA	TRBV9	TRBJ2-1	NA
TGTGCCAGCAGCACGGGAGTGGGACCAGATACGCAGTATTTT	CASSTGVGPDTQYF	NA	TRBV2	TRBJ2-3	NA
TGTGCCAGCAGCCCAGACAGGGCCCGAAACACAGATACGCAGTATTTT	CASSPDRARNTDTQYF	NA	TRBV5-4	TRBJ2-3	TRBD1
TGTGCCACCTGGGCGCCCGGACTAGCGGACACAGATACGCAGTATTTT	CATWAPGLADTDTQYF	NA	TRBV5-5	TRBJ2-3	TRBD2
TGTGCCAGCAGCCCCCGGCACAGGGCAGGGGAGCAGTACTTC	CASSPRHRAGEQYF	NA	TRBV11-2	TRBJ2-7	NA
TGTGCCAGCTCTTTGGCTAGCTCCTATAATTCACCCCTCCACTTT	CASSLASSYNSPLHF	NA	TRBV6-5	TRBJ1-6	NA
TGTGCCAGCAGCCAAGGCGGAGGGGGAGGTCTTTCACCCCTCCACTTT	CASSQGGGGGLSPLHF	NA	TRBV4-2	TRBJ1-6	NA
TGCGCCAGCAGCCCTCGGACAGGGGCGGGCACTGAAGCTTTCTTT	CASSPRTGAGTEAFF	NA	TRBV5-1	TRBJ1-1	TRBD1
TGTGCCAGCAGTTTAACCCGAGGGGCAGGGGGCGCGAGGGGCCAAGAGGAGACCCAGTACTTC	CASSLTRGAGGARGQEETQYF	NA	TRBV27	TRBJ2-5	TRBD1
TGTGCCACCAGTGATTTGTTCGTACCGAGGGGTGGATTAGATACGCAGTATTTT	CATSDLFVPRGGLDTQYF	NA	TRBV24-1	TRBJ2-3	NA
TGTGCCAGCAGCTGGAGTGCTACAGGGCGGGCTGGTGAAAAACTGTTTTTT	CASSWSATGRAGEKLFF	NA	TRBV7-9	TRBJ1-4	NA
TGTGCCAGCAGCTTCCTCGGGGGGGCAGGAGAAAAACTGTTTTTT	CASSFLGGAGEKLFF	NA	TRBV13	TRBJ1-4	NA
TGTGCCAGTAGTATAGAGCAGGGGAGCACTGAAGCTTTCTTT	CASSIEQGSTEAFF	NA	TRBV19	TRBJ1-1	NA
TGCGCCAGCAGCCAAGTGGGACAGGGGACTGAAGCTTTCTTT	CASSQVGQGTEAFF	NA	TRBV4-3	TRBJ1-1	TRBD1
TGTGCCAGTAGCCGGGACAGGGAGGATGGCTACACCTTC	CASSRDREDGYTF	NA	TRBV19	TRBJ1-2	TRBD1
TGTGCCAGCAGTTTGCGGGGGGCCGGCAATCAGCCCCAGCATTTT	CASSLRGAGNQPQHF	once	TRBV27	TRBJ1-5	NA
TGCGCCAGCAGCCAAGATAGTAGTCAGGGAGGGGCGGAAGCTTTCTTT	CASSQDSSQGGAEAFF	NA	TRBV4-3	TRBJ1-1	NA
TGTGCCAGCAGTTGGGAGGGGGGGCGAGCTTTCTTT	CASSWEGGRAFF	NA	TRBV12-3/TRBV12-4	TRBJ1-1	NA
TGTGCCAGCAGCTCTACGGGTAGAACCTACGAGCAGTACTTC	CASSSTGRTYEQYF	once	TRBV7-9	TRBJ2-7	NA